Listed below are T cell receptor beta chains from one sample, sequenced in a study of beta chain features in type 1 diabetes. Clones were read by immunoSEQ multiplex PCR, and TCRdb kept only the in-frame ones, dropping some. This table has fewer than 200,000 clones, about 9.3% appearing once. Sample: central memory CD4+ T cells from blood. The receptors originated from a man aged 25-40 years with type 1 diabetes. CDR3s include the opening cysteine and the closing phenylalanine or tryptophan. D genes are given only for firm matches. A clone size is listed for some rows: how often the clone was seen (once, few, many), or a class if it is expanded.

clone_size,v_call,j_call,d_call,cdr3_nt,cdr3_aa
few,TRBV5-1,TRBJ2-5,TRBD1,TGCGCCAGCAGCCCCGGGACAGGGGATGGGGAGACCCAGTACTTC,CASSPGTGDGETQYF
few,TRBV19,TRBJ2-1,.,TGTGCCAGTAGTATAGTAGGACAGCACAATGAGCAGTTCTTC,CASSIVGQHNEQFF
.,TRBV27,TRBJ1-2,.,TGTGCCAGCAGTAGGGGGTTCTTGGGAGTTCAAGCTAACTATGGCTACACCTTC,CASSRGFLGVQANYGYTF
few,TRBV7-9,TRBJ2-5,TRBD2,TGTGCCAGCAGCCCCAAGCTAGCGGGAGAGGAGACCCAGTACTTC,CASSPKLAGEETQYF
few,TRBV19,TRBJ2-1,.,TGTGCCAGTAGTTCCATGGTTGGGGGGTTGGGTGAGCAGTTCTTC,CASSSMVGGLGEQFF
.,TRBV5-4,TRBJ2-3,.,TGTGCCAGCAGCTTGGGGGCAGAAAGAAGCACAGATACGCAGTATTTT,CASSLGAERSTDTQYF
.,TRBV27,TRBJ2-7,TRBD1,TGTGCCAGCAGCCGGGACAGGTCCGGGTACGAGCAGTACTTC,CASSRDRSGYEQYF
.,TRBV5-6,TRBJ1-2,.,TGTGCCAGCAGCTTGGGCAGGGCAGGCAGTGGCTACACCTTC,CASSLGRAGSGYTF
.,TRBV20-1,TRBJ1-2,.,TGCAGTGCTAGAGAGTACCGTCTAGTACCCTTC,CSAREYRLVPF
.,TRBV19,TRBJ2-1,.,TGTGCCAGTAGAGACGGGAGCTATTTCTGGGATGAGCAGTTCTTC,CASRDGSYFWDEQFF
.,TRBV5-1,TRBJ2-7,.,TGCGCCAGCAGCCCCGAGCCGAACTCCTACGAGCAGTACTTC,CASSPEPNSYEQYF
few,TRBV5-1,TRBJ2-1,TRBD2,TGCGCCAGCAGCCTCCGCGGGAGAGTCAATGAGCAGTTCTTC,CASSLRGRVNEQFF
many,TRBV7-2,TRBJ2-1,TRBD2,TGTGCCAGCAGCCTCAGACTAGCGGGACTTTACAATGAGCAGTTCTTC,CASSLRLAGLYNEQFF
.,TRBV4-2,TRBJ2-4,TRBD2,TGTGCCAGCAGCCATCCCTCGGAGACTAGCAACGACATTCAGTACTTC,CASSHPSETSNDIQYF
.,TRBV28,TRBJ2-5,.,TGTGCCAGCAGTGGGGGGGCAGTCCAAGAGACCCAGTACTTC,CASSGGAVQETQYF
.,TRBV28,TRBJ2-1,TRBD2,TGTGCCAGCAGGCCGGGACTAGCGGGAGAGAGAAGGTTCTTC,CASRPGLAGERRFF
.,TRBV28,TRBJ1-2,TRBD1,TGTGCCAGCAGCCCGGACAGGGGAGCCTATGGCTACACCTTC,CASSPDRGAYGYTF
.,TRBV6-1,TRBJ1-4,.,TGTGCCAGCAGAGACAGGAGTGGGGAAAAACTGTTTTTT,CASRDRSGEKLFF
.,TRBV7-9,TRBJ1-2,.,TGTGCCAGCAGCCAGGCAACAGGTGGCTACACCTTC,CASSQATGGYTF
few,TRBV19,TRBJ2-6,.,TGTGCCGCCCAAAAGGGGTCCTCTGGGGCCAACGTCCTGACTTTC,CAAQKGSSGANVLTF
few,TRBV5-4,TRBJ2-3,.,TGTGCCAGCAGCCGGGATCGCCAAACAGATACGCAGTATTTT,CASSRDRQTDTQYF
.,TRBV7-2,TRBJ2-7,.,TGTGCCAGCAGTTCGAGGTATCTCTACGAGCAGTACTTC,CASSSRYLYEQYF
few,TRBV14,TRBJ2-3,.,TGTGCCAGCAGCCAAGCTGGGGCGGCAGATACGCAGTATTTT,CASSQAGAADTQYF
few,TRBV11-1,TRBJ1-2,TRBD1,TGTGCCAGCAGCGCCGGGACAGCCTATGGCTACACCTTC,CASSAGTAYGYTF
.,TRBV13,TRBJ1-2,TRBD1,TGTGCCAGCAGCTTAGGGCGACAGGGGAACTATGGCTACACCTTC,CASSLGRQGNYGYTF
.,TRBV30,TRBJ2-5,TRBD2,TGTGCCTGGAGCCGACTAGCGGCTCAAGAGACCCAGTACTTC,CAWSRLAAQETQYF
.,TRBV27,TRBJ2-7,.,TGTGCCAGCAGTTTATCAACAGGGCCGTCCTACGAGCAGTACTTC,CASSLSTGPSYEQYF
few,TRBV7-9,TRBJ1-3,.,TGTGCCAGCAGCTTAACAACTGGAAACACCATATATTTT,CASSLTTGNTIYF
.,TRBV5-1,TRBJ1-2,TRBD1,TGCGCCAGCAGCGCATACCGGGGACAGGGATATGGCTACACCTTC,CASSAYRGQGYGYTF
few,TRBV28,TRBJ2-1,.,TGTGCCAGCAGTTTACAGATCTACAATGAGCAGTTCTTC,CASSLQIYNEQFF
few,TRBV6-1,TRBJ1-5,.,TGTGCCAGCAGGGACATCAGCAATCAGCCCCAGCATTTT,CASRDISNQPQHF
.,TRBV7-2,TRBJ2-1,TRBD1,TGTGCCAGCAGCCCCACGGGACAGCACTACAATGAGCAGTTCTTC,CASSPTGQHYNEQFF
few,TRBV19,TRBJ2-3,TRBD2,TGTGCCAGTAGCCCCAGACTAGCGGGAGGAAACACAGATACGCAGTATTTT,CASSPRLAGGNTDTQYF
few,TRBV5-6,TRBJ2-7,.,TGTGCCAGCAGTTTTCAACAGGGTTACGAGCAGTACTTC,CASSFQQGYEQYF
.,TRBV18,TRBJ1-1,.,TGTGCCAGCTCACGCACCGAGGTACTGAACACTGAAGCTTTCTTT,CASSRTEVLNTEAFF
few,TRBV11-2,TRBJ1-1,.,TGTGCCAGCAGCCTACTACAGGGCACTGAAGCTTTCTTT,CASSLLQGTEAFF
.,TRBV6-5,TRBJ2-7,.,TGTGCCAGCAGTTACGAGGCGGAGGGCAAATACGAGCAGTACTTC,CASSYEAEGKYEQYF
few,TRBV29-1,TRBJ1-1,.,TGCAGCGCCGGGACACAGAACACTGAAGCTTTCTTT,CSAGTQNTEAFF
few,TRBV18,TRBJ2-3,.,TGTGCCAGCTCACCAGGGCTTCTGGATACGCAGTATTTT,CASSPGLLDTQYF
.,TRBV18,TRBJ1-1,.,TGTGCCAGCTCACCGCGCGGGTCCGGGGGAAACACTGAAGCTTTCTTT,CASSPRGSGGNTEAFF
.,TRBV2,TRBJ2-1,TRBD2,TGTGCCAGCAGGCGGGAGGCGAGGAATGAGCAGTTCTTC,CASRREARNEQFF
.,TRBV14,TRBJ2-5,.,TGTGCCAGCAGCCAATCTCGGCGGGAGACCCAGTACTTC,CASSQSRRETQYF
.,TRBV6-1,TRBJ2-7,.,TGTGCCAGCAGTAGCCCACAGGGAACCTACGAGCAGTACTTC,CASSSPQGTYEQYF